This T cell receptor (beta chain) stems from a study of blood T cell repertoires in COVID-19. Across the whole study: Sources were T cells, B-cell-depleted T cells, or PBMCs; the material itself was cDNA or gDNA.

In its sample, this clone was seen a few times. Participants were aged about 18 to 100 years, lived in some 23 US areas, and enrolled virtually. V dropped 2 bases and J dropped 3 bases, with 2 bases sitting between them. Germline V lookup: CDR1 SGHNT, CDR2 YYREEE (reference sequence). CDR3 length: 11 amino acids. As handled by the study authors: Reference gene primer amplification yielded estimated nucleated cell counts. Method: immunoSEQ multiplex PCR; TCRdb's copy keeps in-frame clones and lacks some. V, J and clone size were drawn from that table, and D and trimming were deduced from the DNA. The sample lists around 250,000 clones, 82% occurring once.

Sequencing was performed on PBMCs or T cells enriched from blood (not recorded which). The receptor comes from a man aged 40-49 years who had been exposed to COVID-19. The chain employs TRBV5-4 and TRBJ1-1; D unresolved. The CDR3 sequence is CASSFYTEAFF. The CDR3 nucleotides are TGTGCCAGCAGCTTCTACACTGAAGCTTTCTTT. Complete variable domain (other parts from reference TRBV5-4 and TRBJ1-1): ETGVTQSPTHLIKTRGQQVTLRCSSQSGHNTVSWYQQALGQGPQFIFQYYREEENGRGNFPPRFSGLQFPNYSSELNVNALELDDSALYLCASSFYTEAFFGQGTRLTVV.